Listed here are 27 T cell receptor beta chains from one sample, sequenced in a study of identical twins. Each CDR3 protein is one row after TCRdb ran MiXCR on the 5' RACE reads. The sample contains 250,000 or so distinct CDR3 sequences, roughly an eighth of which appear only once. These data were also filed under a second study, of yellow fever vaccine responses in identical twins.

Sequenced sample: memory (CD45RO+) T cells sorted from blood. The receptors come from a woman younger than 35 in good health.

This clonotype was detected many times. This rearrangement joins TRBV7-2 to TRBJ2-1, with a possible D match to TRBD2 (6 bases). V lost 3 bases and J lost 4, with 10 bases in between. CDR3 length: 14 amino acids. Germline V CDR1 and CDR2: SGHTA, FQGNSA. The CDR3 region has the DNA TGTGCCAGCAGCTTCCCCGGGGGATACAATGAGCAGTTCTTC. This encodes CASSFPGGYNEQFF. The complete variable domain, with remaining parts taken from reference TRBV7-2 and TRBJ2-1, reads GAGVSQSPSNKVTEKGKDVELRCDPISGHTALYWYRQSLGQGLEFLIYFQGNSAPDKSGLPSDRFSAERTGGSVSTLTIQRTQQEDSAVYLCASSFPGGYNEQFFGPGTRLTVL.

The chain recombines TRBV12-3 or TRBV12-4 with TRBJ1-2; D is undetermined. This CDR3 region has 11 residues. Trimming left V 8 bases short and J 8 bases short, with 12 bases between. The CDR3 DNA sequence: TGTGCCAGCGGATACGAGTACGGCTACACCTTC. Translated, it gives CASGYEYGYTF.

This clonotype has only a few counts. The V and J genes are TRBV4-1 and TRBJ1-2; possibly TRBD1 for D (6 bases). The CDR3 sequence is 16 residues long. The germline CDR1 and CDR2 sequences are MGHRA and YSYEKL. V was pared by 1 base and J by 2 bases, with 14 bases between. The DNA for the CDR3 is TGCGCCAGCAGCCAAGGAGACAGGTCTCTCAACTATGGCTACACCTTC. It encodes CASSQGDRSLNYGYTF.

The CDR3 coding sequence is TGTGCCAGCAGCGTATCTAGCGGGAGGTTAGGAAATGAGCAGTTCTTC. Amino acid sequence: CASSVSSGRLGNEQFF. The rearrangement uses TRBV9 and TRBJ2-1; 11 bases are shared with TRBD2. J was trimmed by 7 bases and V by 1 base; bases with no gene match: 7. Germline V gene lookup returns CDR1 SGDLS and CDR2 YYNGEE. The CDR3 is 16 amino acids.

The chain employs TRBV20-1 and TRBJ2-1; a possible D gene is TRBD2 (6 bases). The CDR3 has 15 amino acids. From germline, CDR1 is DFQATT and CDR2 SNEGSKA (reference sequence). The CDR3: CSGMRWDLRSNEQFF. The CDR3 nucleotides are TGCAGCGGGATGCGTTGGGACTTGAGGTCCAATGAGCAGTTCTTC.

This clonotype showed up many times. The chain carries TRBV11-1 and TRBJ2-4; 14 nucleotides match TRBD2. The CDR3 length is 19 residues. Germline V CDR1 and CDR2: SGHAT, FQDESV (reference sequence). J lost 1 base, V lost 5 bases, and 10 bases had no gene match. The CDR3 coding sequence is TGTGCCAGCAGCGCCGGGACTAGCGGGAGAGGCAGCGCCAAAAACATTCAGTACTTC. Its translation: CASSAGTSGRGSAKNIQYF.

This sequence joins TRBV9 and TRBJ1-3, with TRBD1 as a possible D gene (5 bases). The CDR3 extends over 16 amino acids. Germline CDR1 SGDLS, CDR2 YYNGEE. Trimming took 3 bases from V and 0 from J, leaving 13 bases between them. CDR3 in amino acids: CASSATVTYSGNTIYF. For the CDR3, the DNA is TGTGCCAGCAGCGCGACAGTAACCTACTCTGGAAACACCATATATTTT.

The genes are TRBV5-1 and TRBJ2-2; D unresolved. The CDR3 totals 15 residues. V gave up 4 bases and J gave up 3 bases, with 13 bases separating them. Germline V gene data show CDR1 as SGHRS and CDR2 as YFSETQ. CDR3 sequence reads: CASSVTRYDTGELFF. As DNA, the CDR3 is TGCGCCAGCAGCGTGACCCGTTATGACACCGGGGAGCTGTTTTTT.

The sample holds a few counts of this clonotype. J is TRBJ2-3 and V is TRBV28, with 12 nucleotides matching TRBD2. The germline gives CDR1 MDHEN, CDR2 SYDVKM. The CDR3 has 15 amino acids. After removal of 6 bases from V and 4 bases from J, the junction contained 5 bases not matched to a gene. The CDR3 is CASSRLAGVPDTQYF. The CDR3 nucleotides read TGTGCCAGCAGCCGACTAGCGGGAGTCCCAGATACGCAGTATTTT.

J is TRBJ2-5 and V is TRBV28, with a weak D call TRBD1 (6 bases). V was cut by 6 bases and J by 3 bases, with 17 bases left in between. Per the germline V gene, CDR1 is MDHEN and CDR2 is SYDVKM. The CDR3 is made up of 15 amino acids. For the CDR3, the DNA is TGTGCCAGCAGCCAGGGGATACCAAGGGAAGAGACCCAGTACTTC. Its protein is CASSQGIPREETQYF.

This clonotype has only a few counts. The gene calls are TRBV29-1 and TRBJ2-6; D call uncertain. Trimming removed 7 bases at V and 0 bases at J, with 4 bases between. This CDR3 has 12 residues. Germline CDR1 SQVTM, CDR2 ANQGSEA. The chain's CDR3 is CSAFSGANVLTF. The CDR3 DNA sequence: TGCAGCGCATTCTCTGGGGCCAACGTCCTGACTTTC.

This clonotype was recorded many times. This chain joins TRBV7-2 and TRBJ2-7, with D perhaps TRBD2 (5 bases). Germline values: CDR1 SGHTA, CDR2 FQGNSA. V lost 1 base to trimming and J lost 4 bases, with 14 bases between them. The CDR3 has 15 amino acids. The CDR3 sequence: CASSLGGKRGYEQYF. The CDR3 bases are TGTGCCAGCAGCTTAGGAGGGAAACGTGGGTACGAGCAGTACTTC.

This clonotype was counted between two and nine times. The chain's CDR3 is CASSQAGLAGVNEQYF. The CDR3 coding sequence is TGTGCCAGCAGCCAAGCCGGTCTAGCGGGAGTCAACGAGCAGTACTTC. The genes are TRBV14 and TRBJ2-7, with 10 bases fitting TRBD2. CDR3 size: 16 residues. V trimming: 1 base; J trimming: 5 bases; junction bases outside the gene matches: 8. Germline-derived CDR1 and CDR2 are SGHDN and FVKESK. The whole variable domain, filled in from reference TRBV14 and TRBJ2-7, reads EAGVTQFPSHSVIEKGQTVTLRCDPISGHDNLYWYRRVMGKEIKFLLHFVKESKQDESGMPNNRFLAERTGGTYSTLKVQPAELEDSGVYFCASSQAGLAGVNEQYFGPGTRLTVT.

This clonotype was observed at least ten times. This rearrangement joins TRBV9 to TRBJ2-5; 9 bases match TRBD2. Germline V gene sequence: CDR1 SGDLS, CDR2 YYNGEE. The CDR3 spans 14 residues. Trimming cost V 0 bases and J 5 bases; bases outside gene matches: 2. The CDR3 protein is CASSVGGTSETQYF. Written as DNA, the CDR3 is TGTGCCAGCAGCGTAGGTGGGACTAGCGAGACCCAGTACTTC.

This clonotype was observed a handful of times. The J gene is TRBJ2-7, the V gene TRBV18, with 7 nucleotides matching TRBD1. The CDR3 spans 14 residues. Looked up from germline, CDR1 is KGHSH and CDR2 is LQKENI. The V gene end was trimmed by 3 bases and the J gene end by 4 bases; junction bases not matched to a gene: 6. The CDR3 spells CASSPTGFRYEQYF. CDR3 DNA sequence: TGTGCCAGCTCACCGACAGGGTTTCGGTACGAGCAGTACTTC.

This clonotype was counted many times. The chain joins TRBV5-1 to TRBJ1-1, with D unclear. Per the germline V gene, CDR1 is SGHRS and CDR2 is YFSETQ. The CDR3 has 13 amino acids. Trimming stripped 1 base from V and 1 base from J, with 5 bases between. The chain's CDR3 is CASSLKRNTEAFF. CDR3 nucleotide sequence: TGCGCCAGCAGCTTGAAGAGGAACACTGAAGCTTTCTTT.

V is TRBV20-1 and J is TRBJ1-5; D gene uncertain. V was cut by 4 bases and J by 16 bases, with 8 bases left in between. The CDR3 length is 8 residues. Looked up from germline, CDR1 is DFQATT and CDR2 is SNEGSKA (reference sequence). The CDR3: CSAIFGHF. The CDR3 region has the DNA TGCAGTGCTATATTCGGACATTTT.

This clonotype was detected many times. The chain couples TRBV29-1 to TRBJ2-2; 8 bases map to TRBD1. The CDR3 contains 13 residues. Germline V gives CDR1 SQVTM, CDR2 ANQGSEA. The trim removed 5 bases at V and 6 bases at J, leaving 5 bases unmatched. In DNA form, the CDR3 reads TGCAGCGTTTCCTGGACAGGGCCCGGGGAGCTGTTTTTT. It yields the protein CSVSWTGPGELFF.

This clonotype was picked up a small number of times. The V gene is TRBV4-2, the J gene TRBJ2-5; 9 nucleotides agree with TRBD2. The V and J ends lost 1 base and 4 bases, in that order; junction bases with no gene match: 10. This CDR3 has 17 residues. CDR1 LGHNA and CDR2 YNFKEQ come from the germline V gene. The CDR3 DNA reads as TGTGCCAGCAGCCAAGGGCTAGCGAGCGGGGGGCCAGAGACCCAGTACTTC. Its translation: CASSQGLASGGPETQYF.

The chain joins TRBV12-3 or TRBV12-4 to TRBJ1-2; no firm D call. CDR3 length: 13 amino acids. V was pared by 3 bases and J by 4 bases, with 9 bases between. CDR3 nucleotides: TGTGCCAGCAGTTTTAGCGGGGTCTATGGCTACACCTTC. Translation gives CASSFSGVYGYTF.

J is TRBJ2-6 and V is TRBV18; D gene unclear. With 0 bases removed from V and 1 base from J, the gap between germline ends came to 7 bases. The CDR3 covers 16 residues. Looked up from germline, CDR1 is KGHSH and CDR2 is LQKENI. The CDR3 sequence: CASSPPPGSGANVLTF. The CDR3 nucleotides read TGTGCCAGCTCACCACCTCCCGGGTCTGGGGCCAACGTCCTGACTTTC.

The V call is TRBV7-2, the J call TRBJ2-7; weak D call: TRBD1 (5 bases). The CDR3 loop spans 14 amino acids. The germline V gene has CDR1 SGHTA and CDR2 FQGNSA. V gave up 5 bases and J gave up 0 bases, with 11 bases separating them. The CDR3, as DNA: TGTGCCAGCAGCCCATTGGACAACTCCTACGAGCAGTACTTC. This translates into CASSPLDNSYEQYF.

This clonotype was picked up many times. The chain couples TRBV5-5 to TRBJ2-3, with 10 bases that match TRBD1. V was clipped by 3 bases and J by 6 bases; unmatched bases: 1. The CDR3 loop spans 13 amino acids. CDR1 and CDR2 from the germline V gene are SGHKS and YYEKEE (reference sequence). The chain's CDR3 is CASSWDRGDTQYF. The CDR3 nucleotides read TGTGCCAGCAGCTGGGACAGGGGTGATACGCAGTATTTT. Drawing the rest from reference TRBV5-5 and TRBJ2-3, the complete variable domain is DAGVTQSPTHLIKTRGQQVTLRCSPISGHKSVSWYQQVLGQGPQFIFQYYEKEERGRGNFPDRFSARQFPNYSSELNVNALLLGDSALYLCASSWDRGDTQYFGPGTRLTVL.

On this clonotype: At one end the junction does not follow the germline gene, possibly because of a read error. This chain links TRBV7-2 with TRBJ2-3; D may be TRBD2 (5 bases). CDR3 size: 16 residues. Germline V gene data show CDR1 as SGHTA and CDR2 as FQGNSA. The DNA for the CDR3 is TGTGCCAGCAGTTATCGAAGCGGAACCGTCACAAATACGCAGTATTTT. Translated: CASSYRSGTVTNTQYF.

Many counts were recorded for this clonotype. CDR3 nucleotides: TGCGCCAGCAGCTTGGTTTCGCTAGCGGGAGTCAATGAGCAGTTCTTC. Its translation: CASSLVSLAGVNEQFF. This chain joins TRBV5-1 and TRBJ2-1, with 10 nucleotides matching TRBD2. The CDR3 is 16 amino acids. The J segment lost 6 bases and the V segment lost 0 bases, leaving 6 bases of the junction unmatched. Germline CDR1 is SGHRS and CDR2 is YFSETQ.

The sample holds many counts of this clonotype. The chain links TRBV7-2 to TRBJ2-5, with D possibly being TRBD1 or TRBD2 (5 bases each). Trimming left V 5 bases short and J 7 bases short, with 17 bases between. CDR1 and CDR2 (germline): SGHTA, FQGNSA. CDR3 length equals 14 residues. CDR3 sequence (DNA): TGTGCCAGCAGCCCCCGGGACCTAAGAGGGACCCAGTACTTC. Amino acids: CASSPRDLRGTQYF.

The genes are TRBV29-1 and TRBJ1-2, with unresolved D. CDR1 SQVTM and CDR2 ANQGSEA come from the germline V gene. The CDR3 is 12 amino acids. Trimming left V 4 bases short and J 4 bases short, with 10 bases between. As DNA, the CDR3 is TGCAGCGTTGTACGGGTATCCTATGGCTACACCTTC. This gives the protein CSVVRVSYGYTF.